The 19 T cell receptor beta chains below come from one sample, sequenced in a study of Tregs in tolerant kidney transplant recipients. Clones were sequenced by immunoSEQ multiplex PCR, and TCRdb holds only the in-frame ones, with some missing. The sample yields approximately 19,000 clones, about three fifths seen once. The antigens of these receptors remain unknown. The material sequenced was Tregs from blood cultured with allogeneic cells. All receptors derive from a human donor in good health.

This chain uses TRBV7-9 with TRBJ2-2, with 8 bases fitting TRBD2. The CDR3 covers 16 residues. Losses at the gene ends were 7 bases for V and 6 bases for J; bases not matched to a gene: 13. Germline CDR1 is SEHNR and CDR2 is FQNEAQ (reference sequence). CDR3 sequence: CASNDKKGTRPGELFF. The CDR3 DNA follows: TGTGCCAGCAACGATAAAAAGGGGACTAGGCCCGGGGAGCTGTTTTTT.

The chain carries TRBV4-1 and TRBJ2-7; 7 nucleotides align to TRBD2. Unmatched junction bases numbered 5, after V lost 1 base and J lost 2 bases. CDR3 length equals 15 residues. Germline values: CDR1 MGHRA, CDR2 YSYEKL. In DNA form, the CDR3 reads TGCGCCAGCAGCCAAGTTGTGGGAGGGCCCTACGAGCAGTACTTC. This sequence encodes CASSQVVGGPYEQYF.

This chain uses TRBV11-1 with TRBJ2-1; D might be TRBD2 (6 bases). V was pared by 5 bases and J by 3 bases, with 17 bases between. Germline-derived CDR1 and CDR2 are SGHAT and FQDESV (reference sequence). This CDR3 has 16 amino acids. The DNA of the CDR3 is TGTGCCAGCAGCCTCGGGAATGTCGGGGGCTACAATGAGCAGTTCTTC. It is translated as CASSLGNVGGYNEQFF.

This clone is a singleton in its sample. The rearrangement links TRBV10-2 to TRBJ2-7; D is unresolved. Germline CDR1 WSHSY, CDR2 SAAADI. The CDR3 consists of 12 residues. Trimming took off 3 bases at V and 3 bases at J, with 6 bases between the two ends. The CDR3 spells CASSDRNYEQYF. Here the CDR3 DNA reads TGCGCCAGCAGTGACAGGAACTACGAGCAGTACTTC.

This chain joins TRBV19 and TRBJ2-5; 7 positions agree with TRBD1. The length of the CDR3 is 16 residues. Unmatched junction bases numbered 11, after V lost 6 bases and J lost 1 base. CDR1 and CDR2 (germline): LNHDA, SQIVND (reference sequence). The CDR3 DNA sequence: TGTGCCAGTAGAAGGACAGGTCAAGTTACCCAAGAGACCCAGTACTTC. It encodes CASRRTGQVTQETQYF. Supplemented by reference TRBV19 and TRBJ2-5, the full variable domain reads DGGITQSPKYLFRKEGQNVTLSCEQNLNHDAMYWYRQDPGQGLRLIYYSQIVNDFQKGDIAEGYSVSREKKESFPLTVTSAQKNPTAFYLCASRRTGQVTQETQYFGPGTRLLVL.

V usage is TRBV7-2 and J usage is TRBJ1-5; D perhaps matches TRBD1 (6 bases). The CDR3 length is 13 residues. V lost 2 bases and J 8 bases, leaving 10 bases between the germline ends. Germline V gene lookup returns CDR1 SGHTA and CDR2 FQGNSA. The CDR3 loop reads CASSLSGVEPQHF. DNA for the CDR3: TGTGCCAGCAGCTTATCAGGGGTCGAGCCCCAGCATTTT.

This chain's CDR3 is CAWSPGQGYGYTF. CDR3 in DNA: TGTGCCTGGAGTCCGGGACAGGGATATGGCTACACCTTC. This chain joins TRBV30 and TRBJ1-2, with 9 bases that match TRBD1. The CDR3 extends over 13 amino acids. Unmatched junction bases numbered 3, after V lost 2 bases and J lost 5 bases. The V gene's germline CDR1 is GTSNPN and CDR2 SVGIG (reference sequence).

This clone was observed a few times. The chain uses TRBV9 and TRBJ1-5; maybe TRBD1 (5 bases). V was pared by 0 bases and J by 13 bases, with 17 bases between. The CDR3 contains 14 residues. Germline V gene data show CDR1 as SGDLS and CDR2 as YYNGEE. DNA for the CDR3: TGTGCCAGCAGCGTAGATTACAGGTGGGGACCACAGCATTTT. Translating it yields CASSVDYRWGPQHF.

This rearrangement joins TRBV6-6 to TRBJ2-3; unclear D gene. CDR1 and CDR2 from the germline V gene are MNHNY and SVGAGI (reference sequence). The length of the CDR3 is 14 residues. V lost 0 bases to trimming and J lost 3 bases, with 7 bases between them. The CDR3 region has the DNA TGTGCCAGCAGTTACTCGCGAGTAACAGATACGCAGTATTTT. It translates to CASSYSRVTDTQYF.

The CDR3 region has the DNA TGTGCCAGCAGCACTCCCGGGTGGTTCAATCAGCCCCAGCATTTT. This gives the protein CASSTPGWFNQPQHF. The chain is built from TRBV7-9 and TRBJ1-5, with D unclear. The V end lost 5 bases, the J end lost 3 bases, and 14 bases lay between the germline ends. The germline CDR1 and CDR2 sequences are SEHNR and FQNEAQ (reference sequence). The CDR3 spans 15 residues.

The count of this clone is one. This sequence joins TRBV18 and TRBJ1-1; D is undetermined. V gave up 3 bases and J gave up 4 bases, with 12 bases separating them. The CDR3 is made up of 14 amino acids. Germline CDR1 and CDR2: KGHSH and LQKENI. The CDR3: CASSPNAGSTEAFF. The CDR3 bases are TGTGCCAGCTCACCGAATGCAGGAAGCACTGAAGCTTTCTTT.

This clone was found a few times. The V gene is TRBV2, the J gene TRBJ2-1; D unresolved. V was clipped by 5 bases and J by 0 bases, with 14 bases between them. CDR3 size: 16 residues. Germline loops: CDR1 SNHLY, CDR2 FYNNEI. The CDR3 sequence: CASSFIHLSSYNEQFF. The CDR3 region has the DNA TGTGCCAGCAGTTTCATACACTTGAGCTCCTACAATGAGCAGTTCTTC.

The gene calls are TRBV7-6 and TRBJ1-1, with a tentative D call TRBD1 (5 bases). Germline CDR1 reads SGHVS; CDR2 reads FNYEAQ. The V gene lost 5 bases and the J gene lost 1 base, with 14 bases spanning the gap. This CDR3 has 15 amino acids. The CDR3 is CASSQRDGGNTEAFF. CDR3 sequence (DNA): TGTGCCAGCAGCCAACGGGACGGCGGGAACACTGAAGCTTTCTTT.

This clone was seen only once. The V and J genes are TRBV29-1 and TRBJ1-5; no clear D gene. The V end was cut by 4 bases, the J end by 4 bases, with 11 bases between. This CDR3 is 13 amino acids long. Germline CDR1 reads SQVTM; CDR2 reads ANQGSEA. In DNA form, the CDR3 reads TGCAGCGTTGCAGCGGAGTTTAATCAGCCCCAGCATTTT. It codes for CSVAAEFNQPQHF.

The rearrangement links TRBV7-2 to TRBJ1-2; D remains unclear. The CDR3 totals 15 residues. The germline V and J ends were trimmed by 3 bases and 8 bases, with 19 bases remaining between them. Germline V gene lookup returns CDR1 SGHTA and CDR2 FQGNSA. CDR3 sequence: CASSLSLRPIAGYTF. CDR3 bases: TGTGCCAGCAGCTTGAGCTTGCGCCCTATCGCCGGCTACACCTTC.

The chain recombines TRBV2 with TRBJ2-4, with D uncertain. The CDR3 runs to 12 residues. Germline CDR1 is SNHLY and CDR2 is FYNNEI. The germline V and J ends were trimmed by 4 bases and 4 bases, with 5 bases remaining between them. This chain's CDR3 is CASSAHKNIQYF. DNA of the CDR3: TGTGCCAGCAGTGCACATAAAAACATTCAGTACTTC.

J is TRBJ1-6 and V is TRBV6-5, with D possibly being TRBD1 (6 bases). This CDR3 has 15 amino acids. Trimming took off 2 bases at V and 5 bases at J, with 10 bases between the two ends. Germline lookup yields CDR1 MNHEY and CDR2 SVGAGI. The CDR3 bases are TGTGCCAGCAGTTACCCACAGGGAAATAATTCACCCCTCCACTTT. Translating gives CASSYPQGNNSPLHF.

V is TRBV6-6 and J is TRBJ1-1; a weak D match, TRBD1 (5 bases). The CDR3 has 15 amino acids. Germline V gene lookup returns CDR1 MNHNY and CDR2 SVGAGI (reference sequence). V was shortened by 4 bases and J by 4 bases, with 16 bases between the two germline ends. CDR3: CASSSLWEGTTEAFF. The CDR3 DNA reads TGTGCCAGCAGTTCCCTTTGGGAAGGGACCACTGAAGCTTTCTTT.

The chain couples TRBV9 to TRBJ2-1; D is perhaps TRBD1 (5 bases). Germline CDR1 reads SGDLS; CDR2 reads YYNGEE. Trimming cost V 0 bases and J 0 bases, with 22 bases left between them. This CDR3 region has 20 residues. CDR3 nucleotide sequence: TGTGCCAGCAGCGTAGCTGCCAGGGAAAGACCCGAGAGCTCCTACAATGAGCAGTTCTTC. Protein sequence: CASSVAARERPESSYNEQFF.